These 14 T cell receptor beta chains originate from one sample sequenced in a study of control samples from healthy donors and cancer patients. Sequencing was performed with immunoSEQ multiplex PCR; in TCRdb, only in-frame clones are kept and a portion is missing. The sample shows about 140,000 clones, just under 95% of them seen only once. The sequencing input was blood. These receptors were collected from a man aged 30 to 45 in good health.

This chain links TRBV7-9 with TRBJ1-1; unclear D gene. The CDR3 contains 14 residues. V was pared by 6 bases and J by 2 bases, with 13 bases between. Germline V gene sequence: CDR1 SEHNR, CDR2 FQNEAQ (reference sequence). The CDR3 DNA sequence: TGTGCCAGCAGTTTATTGGACGGTAACACTGAAGCTTTCTTT. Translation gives CASSLLDGNTEAFF.

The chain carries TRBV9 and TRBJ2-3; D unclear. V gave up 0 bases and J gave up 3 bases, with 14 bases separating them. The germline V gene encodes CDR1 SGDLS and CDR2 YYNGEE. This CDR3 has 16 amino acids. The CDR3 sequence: CASSVEASSATDTQYF. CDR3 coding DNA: TGTGCCAGCAGCGTAGAGGCCTCGTCGGCGACAGATACGCAGTATTTT.

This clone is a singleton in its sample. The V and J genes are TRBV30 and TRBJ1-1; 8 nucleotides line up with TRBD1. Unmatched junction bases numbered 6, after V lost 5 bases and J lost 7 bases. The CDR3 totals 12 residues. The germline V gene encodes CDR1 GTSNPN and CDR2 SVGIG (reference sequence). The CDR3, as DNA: TGTGCCTGGCGGACAGGGAAGAATGAAGCTTTCTTT. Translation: CAWRTGKNEAFF.

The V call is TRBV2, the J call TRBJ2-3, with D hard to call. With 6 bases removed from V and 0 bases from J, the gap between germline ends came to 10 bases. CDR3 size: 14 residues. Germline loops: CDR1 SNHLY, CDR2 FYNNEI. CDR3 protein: CASRKISSTDTQYF. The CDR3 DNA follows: TGTGCCAGCAGAAAGATTTCTAGCACAGATACGCAGTATTTT.

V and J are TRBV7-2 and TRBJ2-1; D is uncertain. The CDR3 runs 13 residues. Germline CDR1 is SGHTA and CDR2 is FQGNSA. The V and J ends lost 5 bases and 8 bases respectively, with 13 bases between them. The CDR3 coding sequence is TGTGCCAGCAGCCTACAGAGCCCCGATGAGCAGTTCTTC. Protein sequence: CASSLQSPDEQFF.

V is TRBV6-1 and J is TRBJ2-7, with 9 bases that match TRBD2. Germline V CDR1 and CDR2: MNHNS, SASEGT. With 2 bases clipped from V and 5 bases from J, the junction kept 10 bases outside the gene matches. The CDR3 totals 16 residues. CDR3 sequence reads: CASSETGGSGSDEQYF. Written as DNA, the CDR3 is TGTGCCAGCAGTGAAACTGGGGGTAGCGGGAGTGACGAGCAGTACTTC.

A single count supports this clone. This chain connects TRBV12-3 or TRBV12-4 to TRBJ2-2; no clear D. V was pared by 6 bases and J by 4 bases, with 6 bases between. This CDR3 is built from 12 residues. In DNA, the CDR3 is TGTGCCAGCAGGCCCGGCACCGGGGAGCTGTTTTTT. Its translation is CASRPGTGELFF.

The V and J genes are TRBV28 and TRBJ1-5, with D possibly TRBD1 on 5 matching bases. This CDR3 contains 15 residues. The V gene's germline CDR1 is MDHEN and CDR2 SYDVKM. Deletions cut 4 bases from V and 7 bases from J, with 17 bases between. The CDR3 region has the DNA TGTGCCAGCAGTTCGGCTCGCAGGGTCTACCAGCCCCAGCATTTT. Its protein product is CASSSARRVYQPQHF.

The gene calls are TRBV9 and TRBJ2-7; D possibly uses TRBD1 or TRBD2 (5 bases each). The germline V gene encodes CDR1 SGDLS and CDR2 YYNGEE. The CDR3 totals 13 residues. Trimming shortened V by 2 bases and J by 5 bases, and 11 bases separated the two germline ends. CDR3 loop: CASSVGPRHEQYF. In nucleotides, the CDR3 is TGTGCCAGCAGCGTGGGACCCCGCCACGAGCAGTACTTC. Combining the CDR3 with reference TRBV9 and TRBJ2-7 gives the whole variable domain DSGVTQTPKHLITATGQRVTLRCSPRSGDLSVYWYQQSLDQGLQFLIQYYNGEERAKGNILERFSAQQFPDLHSELNLSSLELGDSALYFCASSVGPRHEQYFGPGTRLTVT.

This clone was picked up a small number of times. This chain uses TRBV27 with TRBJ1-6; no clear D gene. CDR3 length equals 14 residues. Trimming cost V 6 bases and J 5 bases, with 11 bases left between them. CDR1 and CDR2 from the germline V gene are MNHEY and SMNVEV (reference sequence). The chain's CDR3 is CASSPQRDNSPLHF. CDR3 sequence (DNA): TGTGCCAGCAGCCCACAGAGAGATAATTCACCCCTCCACTTT.

The CDR3 spells CAWSIRTSGRAYNEQFF. The CDR3 DNA reads TGTGCCTGGAGCATAAGAACTAGCGGGAGGGCCTACAATGAGCAGTTCTTC. The chain links TRBV30 to TRBJ2-1, with TRBD2 matching over 13 bases. The length of the CDR3 is 17 residues. V trimming: 3 bases; J trimming: 2 bases; junction bases outside the gene matches: 7. CDR1 GTSNPN and CDR2 SVGIG come from the germline V gene (reference sequence).

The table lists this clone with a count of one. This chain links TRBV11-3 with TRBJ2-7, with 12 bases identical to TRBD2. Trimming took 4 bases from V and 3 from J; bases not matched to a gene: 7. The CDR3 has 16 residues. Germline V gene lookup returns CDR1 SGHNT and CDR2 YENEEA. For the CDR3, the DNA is TGTGCCAGCAGCTCAGGACTAGCGGGGATGAACTACGAGCAGTACTTC. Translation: CASSSGLAGMNYEQYF. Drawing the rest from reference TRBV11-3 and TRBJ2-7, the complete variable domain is EAGVVQSPRYKIIEKKQPVAFWCNPISGHNTLYWYLQNLGQGPELLIRYENEEAVDDSQLPKDRFSAERLKGVDSTLKIQPAELGDSAVYLCASSSGLAGMNYEQYFGPGTRLTVT.

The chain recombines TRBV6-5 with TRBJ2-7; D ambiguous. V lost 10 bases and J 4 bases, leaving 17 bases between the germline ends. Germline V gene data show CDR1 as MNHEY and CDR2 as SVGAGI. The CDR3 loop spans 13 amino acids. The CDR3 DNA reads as TGTGCCAACCAACCGGCTCCTTTTTACGAGCAGTACTTC. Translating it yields CANQPAPFYEQYF.

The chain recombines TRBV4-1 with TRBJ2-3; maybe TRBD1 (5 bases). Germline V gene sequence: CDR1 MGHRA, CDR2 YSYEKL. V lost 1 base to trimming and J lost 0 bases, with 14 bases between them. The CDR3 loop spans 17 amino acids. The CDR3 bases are TGCGCCAGCAGCCAAGTGGGGCAGACCTCGAGCACAGATACGCAGTATTTT. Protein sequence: CASSQVGQTSSTDTQYF.